Listed here is a single T cell receptor (beta chain). This entry is derived from a study of control samples from healthy donors and cancer patients. The method was immunoSEQ multiplex PCR; TCRdb's version includes in-frame clones alone and lacks a portion of them. This table holds over 150,000 clones, about 94% found once. This CDR3 region has 15 residues. Per the germline V gene, CDR1 is SGDLS and CDR2 is YYNGEE. The V and J ends lost 0 bases and 9 bases, in that order; junction bases with no gene match: 6. Source material: PBMCs. This sequence was found in a man aged 55 to 70 with colorectal cancer. The chain carries TRBV9 and TRBJ1-6; 7 positions agree with TRBD1. The DNA for the CDR3 is TGTGCCAGCAGCGTAGAAGGGACAGTGAGTTCACCCCTCCACTTT. It encodes CASSVEGTVSSPLHF.